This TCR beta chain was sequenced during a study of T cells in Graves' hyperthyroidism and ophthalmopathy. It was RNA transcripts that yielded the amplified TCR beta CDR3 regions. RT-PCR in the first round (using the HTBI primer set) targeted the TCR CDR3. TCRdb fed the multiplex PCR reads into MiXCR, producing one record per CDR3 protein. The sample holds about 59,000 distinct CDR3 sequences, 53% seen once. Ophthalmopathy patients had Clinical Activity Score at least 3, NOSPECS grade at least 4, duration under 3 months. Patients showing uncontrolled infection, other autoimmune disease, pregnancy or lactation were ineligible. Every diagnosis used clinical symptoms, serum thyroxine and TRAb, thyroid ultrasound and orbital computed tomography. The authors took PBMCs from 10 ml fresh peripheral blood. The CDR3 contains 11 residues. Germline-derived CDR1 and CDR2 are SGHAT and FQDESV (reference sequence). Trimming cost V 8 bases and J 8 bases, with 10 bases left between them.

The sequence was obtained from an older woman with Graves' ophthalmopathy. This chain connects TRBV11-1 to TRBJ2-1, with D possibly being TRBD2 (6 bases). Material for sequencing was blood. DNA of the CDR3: TGTGCCAGCCTCTGGGGGGATGAGCAGTTCTTC. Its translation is CASLWGDEQFF.